This TCR beta chain was profiled in a study of blood T cells in healthy people across ages (dated by TCRdb to 2014 to 2015). Context from the whole study: In model experiments, template switching captured about one uniquely barcoded TCR beta cDNA molecule for every two T cells. Using the same blood draw, the study looked at two additional independent replicas of 1 million unique cDNA reads for two donors, one aged 18 to 29 and the other aged 80 or older. Age-related changes in TCR beta repertoire diversity were measured in the study by deep sequencing normalized with unique cDNA molecular identifiers. To avoid experimental bias, donors of different ages were distributed randomly across sequencing lanes. The donors were divided into four age groups: young (average around 17 years), middle-aged (about 39), aged (about 60) and long-lived (about 79).

Donors were 40 or so systemically healthy Caucasian individuals from Russia aged roughly 6 to 100 years. Ten milliliters of peripheral blood were drawn from each donor into EDTA-treated Vacutainer tubes. Ficoll-Paque density-gradient centrifugation was used to isolate PBMCs, with at least 7 million obtained per sample. Total RNA was extracted from PBMCs with Trizol reagent, with at least 6 micrograms obtained per sample. For every donor, flow cytometry on a PBMC aliquot measured the percentage of naive CD45RAhigh/CD27high T cells. This clonotype came up a few times. Its antigen is still unknown. No base-level quality is on record; no much larger clone is a single base apart. What the study reported, not specific to this receptor: Estimates of total diversity based on one million sequenced T cells were considered lower bounds and underestimates. Because the CMV infection status of the donors was unknown, age-related changes in expanded clonotypes may potentially have been confounded. Observed TCR beta diversity correlated strongly with the percentage of naive T cells measured by flow cytometry. Observed TCR beta diversity per million T cells fell roughly linearly with age, and a significant reduction was already apparent by age approximately 40. Compared with the aged group, more naive CD4+ T cells, fewer expanded clones and increased TCR diversity were shown by the long-lived group, suggesting age selection. Since profiling was done on bulk unsorted PBMCs, naive and antigen-experienced compartments could not be conclusively compared.

Germline trimming: 0 bases from V, 6 bases from J; junction bases outside gene matches: 11. CDR1 and CDR2 are read off the germline V gene as MNHEY and SVGAGI. The CDR3 numbers 19 residues from cysteine through phenylalanine. Solely the CDR3 DNA is kept, with 57 bases framed from the first base. The library was produced with 5' RACE. The instrument was an Illumina HiSeq 2500. A second PCR of roughly 7 to 12 cycles was run with a J-beta primer mix and a sample-barcoded 5' primer. A unique molecular identifier was introduced onto each TCR beta cDNA molecule by a template-switch 5' adaptor carrying 12 random nucleotides. Each sample yielded at least 2.5 million CDR3-containing paired-end reads. First-strand cDNA was synthesized from all RNA with the Mint cDNA synthesis kit, primed by a TRBC-specific oligonucleotide. After uracil-DNA glycosylase treatment, a first 18-cycle PCR used universal primers M1SS and BC2_uni_R on all cDNA. The source study handled its data this way. Each sample was normalized by randomly selecting 1 million high-quality reads, each carrying a distinct molecular identifier. Instead of being binned into consensus sequences, reads with shared molecular identifiers were discarded. MiTCR, run with a Q25 quality threshold and the strictest error-elimination algorithm, handled CDR3 identification, clonotype clustering and error correction. A nonparametric unseen species model with Euler transformation was used to estimate lower-bound total TCR beta diversity. The public reads were reanalyzed by TCRdb: fastp trimming at Q25, MiXCR alignment, in-frame beta chains only. Merged by CDR3 protein, the rows form single entries marked with the most common genes and DNA. These V and J calls derive from TCRdb rather than the authors' analysis. Across this sample there are hundreds of thousands of distinct CDR3 sequences, with around half seen only once. Clones ranked in the top ten supply under 35% of the sample.

This clonotype originated in a woman aged 60 to 75 in good health. The V and J segments used are TRBV6-5 and TRBJ2-1; TRBD2 fits 13 bases in the junction. The sample taken for sequencing was blood. The sequenced DNA is TGTGCCAGCAGTTACTCGAAGGGACTAGCGGGATGGCGTGGCAATGAGCAGTTCTTC. Its protein is CASSYSKGLAGWRGNEQFF.